This T cell receptor beta chain derives from a study of metastatic and nonmetastatic thyroid tumors. Via MiXCR, TCRdb re-called the PCR reads. The sample shows tens of thousands of clones, 15% to 20% of them seen only once. Until they underwent thyroid surgery, no patient had received any treatment. This clone was detected ten times or more. This specimen includes other DNA sequences encoding the same CDR3. Sequencing was performed on tumor tissue. The clonotype comes from a female donor with papillary thyroid cancer or a benign thyroid nodule (not recorded which). Some clones in this sample may be carry-over from other donors' samples.

CDR3 nucleotide sequence: TGTGCCAGCAGCTTAGCCCAGGGTGGGGAAGCTTTCTTT. Translated, it gives CASSLAQGGEAFF. The rearrangement joins TRBV7-9 to TRBJ1-1, with D possibly TRBD1 on 5 matching bases. Trimming removed 0 bases from V and 8 bases from J, with 10 bases in between. The CDR3 covers 13 residues. Germline CDR1 reads SEHNR; CDR2 reads FQNEAQ (reference sequence). The full variable domain, with the rest looked up from reference TRBV7-9 and TRBJ1-1, is DTGVSQNPRHKITKRGQNVTFRCDPISEHNRLYWYRQTLGQGPEFLTYFQNEAQLEKSRLLSDRFSAERPKGSFSTLEIQRTEQGDSAMYLCASSLAQGGEAFFGQGTRLTVV.